The source of this TCR beta chain is a study of CD8+CD57+ T cells in acquired aplastic anemia. Study-wide results and caveats: The number of CD8+ CDR3 sequences shared by patients and controls was approximately 31.

Profiling of TCR beta VDJ combinations and CDR3 sequences used genomic DNA as template. TCRdb re-called the reads through MiXCR, storing one row per CDR3 protein. This table has under 250,000 distinct CDR3 sequences, roughly 33% appearing once. In its sample, this clonotype was seen many times. Antigen specificity is unknown. V lost 5 bases and J 5 bases, leaving 15 bases between the germline ends. Germline loops: CDR1 SGHTA, CDR2 FQGNSA. The CDR3 has 14 amino acids. Material: sorted CD4+, CD8+, or CD8+CD57+ T cells (not recorded which) from PBMCs. The chain uses TRBV7-2 and TRBJ1-2; D is undetermined. The source of this sequence is a human donor in good health, serving as a control. The CDR3 sequence: CASSPVPGGYGYTF. The DNA of the CDR3 is TGTGCCAGCAGCCCGGTGCCGGGTGGGTATGGCTACACCTTC. Looking up the rest from reference TRBV7-2 and TRBJ1-2 gives the full variable domain: GAGVSQSPSNKVTEKGKDVELRCDPISGHTALYWYRQSLGQGLEFLIYFQGNSAPDKSGLPSDRFSAERTGGSVSTLTIQRTQQEDSAVYLCASSPVPGGYGYTFGSGTRLTVV.